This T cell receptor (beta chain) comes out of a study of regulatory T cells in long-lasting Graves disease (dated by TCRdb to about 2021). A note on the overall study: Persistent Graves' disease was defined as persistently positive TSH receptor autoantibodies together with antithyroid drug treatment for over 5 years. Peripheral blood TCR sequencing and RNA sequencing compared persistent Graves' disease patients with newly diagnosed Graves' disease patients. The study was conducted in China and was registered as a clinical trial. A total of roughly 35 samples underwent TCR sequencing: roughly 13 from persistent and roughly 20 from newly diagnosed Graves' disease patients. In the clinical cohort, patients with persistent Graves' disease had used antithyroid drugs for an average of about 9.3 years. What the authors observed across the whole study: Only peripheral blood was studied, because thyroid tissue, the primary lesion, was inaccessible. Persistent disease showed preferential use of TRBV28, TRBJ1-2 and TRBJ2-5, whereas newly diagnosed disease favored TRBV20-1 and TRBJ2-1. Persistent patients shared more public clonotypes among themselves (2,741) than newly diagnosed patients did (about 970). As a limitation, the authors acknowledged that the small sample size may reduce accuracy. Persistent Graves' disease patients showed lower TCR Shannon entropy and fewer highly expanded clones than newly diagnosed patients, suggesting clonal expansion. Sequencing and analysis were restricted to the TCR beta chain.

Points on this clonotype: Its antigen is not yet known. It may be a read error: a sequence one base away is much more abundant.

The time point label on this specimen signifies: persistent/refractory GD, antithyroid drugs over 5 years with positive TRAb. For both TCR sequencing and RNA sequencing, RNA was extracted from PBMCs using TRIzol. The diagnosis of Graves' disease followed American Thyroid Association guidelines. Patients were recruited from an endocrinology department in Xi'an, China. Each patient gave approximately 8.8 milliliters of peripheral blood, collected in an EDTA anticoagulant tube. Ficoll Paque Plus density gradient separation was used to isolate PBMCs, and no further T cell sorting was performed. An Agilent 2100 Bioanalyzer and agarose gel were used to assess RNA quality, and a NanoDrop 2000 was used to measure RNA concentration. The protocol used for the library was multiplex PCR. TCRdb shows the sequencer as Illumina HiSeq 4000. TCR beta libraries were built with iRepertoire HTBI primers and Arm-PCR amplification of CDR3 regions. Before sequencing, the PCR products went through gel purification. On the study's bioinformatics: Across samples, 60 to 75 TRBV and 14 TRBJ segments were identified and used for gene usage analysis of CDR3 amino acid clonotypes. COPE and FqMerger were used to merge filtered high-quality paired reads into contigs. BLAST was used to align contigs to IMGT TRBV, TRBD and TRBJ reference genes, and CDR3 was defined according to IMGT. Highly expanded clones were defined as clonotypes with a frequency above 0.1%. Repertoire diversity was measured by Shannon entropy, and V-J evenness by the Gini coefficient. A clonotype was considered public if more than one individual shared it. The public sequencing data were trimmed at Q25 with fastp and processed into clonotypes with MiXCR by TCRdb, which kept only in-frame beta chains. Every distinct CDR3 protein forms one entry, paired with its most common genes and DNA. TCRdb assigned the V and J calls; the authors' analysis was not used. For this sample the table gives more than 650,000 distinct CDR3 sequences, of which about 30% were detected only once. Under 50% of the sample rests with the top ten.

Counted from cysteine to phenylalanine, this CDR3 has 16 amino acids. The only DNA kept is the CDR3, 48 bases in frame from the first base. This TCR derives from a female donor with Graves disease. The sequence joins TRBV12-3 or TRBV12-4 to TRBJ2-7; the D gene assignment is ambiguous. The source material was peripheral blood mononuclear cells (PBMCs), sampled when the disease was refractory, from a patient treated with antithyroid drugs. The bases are TGTGCCAGCAGCATCGCGTTGGGCGGCAGCTCCTACGAGCGGTACTTC. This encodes CASSIALGGSSYERYF.